This T cell receptor (beta chain) was sequenced in a study of T cells after yellow fever vaccination. The study, taken as a whole, reports: Faster peaking, at day 5 versus 15, marked a secondary response that was weaker.

Synthesis of TCR cDNA relied on 5'RACE template switching, which attached a universal primer site and UMIs. TCRdb processed the 5' RACE reads anew with MiXCR; each CDR3 protein has one entry. The sample includes approximately 69,000 distinct CDR3 sequences, 5% to 6.5% of them seen just once. This clonotype has a count of ten or more. Its target is unknown. This receptor was taken from a man between 18 and 35 years old who received the YFV17D yellow fever vaccine. The sample was CD4+ T cells sorted from PBMCs, taken roughly 15 days after the first yellow fever vaccination.

The CDR3 region has the DNA TGTGCCAGCTCACAGCAGGAGGAAAGCACAGATACGCAGTATTTT. It translates to CASSQQEESTDTQYF. The chain has TRBV18 and TRBJ2-3; possible D gene TRBD2, 5 bases. The V and J ends lost 4 bases and 0 bases respectively, with 11 bases between them. This CDR3 has 15 residues. Germline-derived CDR1 and CDR2 are KGHSH and LQKENI.